This TCR beta chain was sequenced in a study of T-cell memory formation after mild COVID-19. Per the germline V gene, CDR1 is DFQATT and CDR2 is SNEGSKA (reference sequence). The CDR3 totals 15 residues. V was pared by 6 bases and J by 8 bases, with 25 bases between. Only a few counts were recorded for this clonotype. Its antigen remains unknown. Study-wide findings and caveats: There were some responding clones in pre-infection memory, which suggested that cross-reactive memory had joined. Largely, contracting CD4+ clones fell within CM and EM, and contracting CD8+ clones within EMRA. Whether second-wave clones peaking at day 37 were SARS-CoV-2 specific went unconfirmed. Day 15 to 85 contracting clones showed balanced CD4/CD8; later expanders leaned CD4+.

TCRdb reanalysed the 5' RACE reads using MiXCR and keeps one entry per CDR3 protein. The sample holds 300,000 to 400,000 distinct CDR3 sequences, approximately 12% seen once. The V gene is TRBV20-1, the J gene TRBJ1-2, with D tentatively TRBD1 (5 bases). The specimen sequenced was PBMCs or a T cell subset sorted from them (not recorded which). The TCR comes from a man aged 18 to 29 who had mild COVID-19 (a few samples of this study predate the infection). Cell type and time point are not known. CDR3: CSATDPGLPLRGYTF. CDR3 in DNA: TGCAGTGCCACCGACCCGGGACTCCCTCTAAGGGGCTACACCTTC.